This TCR beta chain was profiled in a study of Graves' ophthalmopathy and Graves' hyperthyroidism. Study observations and caveats: Blood was where most expanded thyroid clonotypes above 0.001 frequency also turned up. The model predicted ophthalmopathy progression with roughly 71% sensitivity and around 72% specificity.

Transcripts of RNA were the source for amplifying TCR beta CDR3 regions. Scientists carried out first-round RT-PCR using HTBI primers and then a second-round multiplex PCR. TCRdb recomputed calls from the multiplex PCR reads with MiXCR, one row per CDR3 protein. This table has 360,000 or so distinct CDR3 sequences, about 16% appearing once. In this sample, this clonotype turned up many times. Its matching antigen is unknown. The CDR3 has 15 residues. Germline loops: CDR1 SGHRS, CDR2 YFSETQ. The V gene lost 4 bases and the J gene lost 1 base, with 11 bases spanning the gap. The study enrolled ophthalmopathy donors with moderate-to-severe activity, CAS ≥3, NOSPECS ≥4 and duration under 3 months. Excluded were patients with other autoimmune diseases, uncontrolled infections, pregnancy or lactation.

This chain uses TRBV5-1 with TRBJ2-2; either TRBD1 or TRBD2 may fit D (5 bases each). This receptor was obtained from a woman between 18 and 30 years old with Graves' ophthalmopathy. Sequencing input: peripheral blood. CDR3 DNA: TGCGCCAGCAGCCCCGGGACGAGGAACACCGGGGAGCTGTTTTTT. Protein product: CASSPGTRNTGELFF.